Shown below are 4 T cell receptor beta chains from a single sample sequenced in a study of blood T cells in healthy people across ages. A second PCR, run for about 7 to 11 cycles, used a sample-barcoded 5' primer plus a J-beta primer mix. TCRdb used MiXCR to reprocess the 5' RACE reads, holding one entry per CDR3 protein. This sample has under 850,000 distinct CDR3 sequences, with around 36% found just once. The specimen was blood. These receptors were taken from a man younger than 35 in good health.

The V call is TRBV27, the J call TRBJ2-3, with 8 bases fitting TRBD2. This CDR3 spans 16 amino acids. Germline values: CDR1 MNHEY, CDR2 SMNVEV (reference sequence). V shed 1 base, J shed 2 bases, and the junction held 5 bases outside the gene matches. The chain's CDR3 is CASSLFLAGNTDTQYF. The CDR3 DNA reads TGTGCCAGCAGTTTATTTCTAGCGGGTAACACAGATACGCAGTATTTT.

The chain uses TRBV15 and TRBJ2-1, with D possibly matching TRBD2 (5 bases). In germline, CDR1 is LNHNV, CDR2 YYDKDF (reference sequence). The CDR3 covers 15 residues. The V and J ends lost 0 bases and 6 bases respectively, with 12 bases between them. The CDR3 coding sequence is TGTGCCACCAGCAGAGAAAGTGGACTGTTCAATGAGCAGTTCTTC. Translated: CATSRESGLFNEQFF.

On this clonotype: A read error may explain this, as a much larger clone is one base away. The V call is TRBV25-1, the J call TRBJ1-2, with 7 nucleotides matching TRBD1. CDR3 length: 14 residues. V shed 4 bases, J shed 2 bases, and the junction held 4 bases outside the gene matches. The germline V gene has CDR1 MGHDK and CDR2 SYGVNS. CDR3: CASSGVTGNYGYTF. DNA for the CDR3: TGTGCCAGCAGTGGAGTGACAGGGAACTATGGCTACACCTTC.

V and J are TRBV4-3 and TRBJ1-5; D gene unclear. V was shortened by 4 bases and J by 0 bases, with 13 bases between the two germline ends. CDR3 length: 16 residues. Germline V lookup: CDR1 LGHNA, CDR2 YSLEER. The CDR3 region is CASSPDGGYSNQPQHF. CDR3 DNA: TGCGCCAGCAGCCCGGATGGCGGTTATAGCAATCAGCCCCAGCATTTT.